In its sample, the clone carrying this TCR beta chain was seen many times. Every patient had bone marrow sampled while the disease was active. From approximately 430 ng of RNA, a library with molecular barcoded alpha/delta and beta/gamma adaptors was made. TCRdb re-called the reads with MiXCR, one entry per CDR3 protein. The sample lists tens of thousands of distinct CDR3 sequences; approximately 20% were seen once. The germline V gene encodes CDR1 LNHDA and CDR2 SQIVND (reference sequence). Trimming took 2 bases from V and 6 from J; bases not matched to a gene: 10. The CDR3 has 16 residues. This record belongs to a study of read filtering for tumor transcriptome and immune sequencing.

Input material: a population of CD138-negative cells sorted from bone marrow. The origin of this receptor is a donor at least 40 years old with multiple myeloma. The chain carries TRBV19 and TRBJ2-3; 8 bases align to TRBD1. CDR3 in amino acids: CASSILRTGTRDTQYF. CDR3 DNA: TGTGCCAGTAGTATACTACGGACAGGGACGCGGGATACGCAGTATTTT.